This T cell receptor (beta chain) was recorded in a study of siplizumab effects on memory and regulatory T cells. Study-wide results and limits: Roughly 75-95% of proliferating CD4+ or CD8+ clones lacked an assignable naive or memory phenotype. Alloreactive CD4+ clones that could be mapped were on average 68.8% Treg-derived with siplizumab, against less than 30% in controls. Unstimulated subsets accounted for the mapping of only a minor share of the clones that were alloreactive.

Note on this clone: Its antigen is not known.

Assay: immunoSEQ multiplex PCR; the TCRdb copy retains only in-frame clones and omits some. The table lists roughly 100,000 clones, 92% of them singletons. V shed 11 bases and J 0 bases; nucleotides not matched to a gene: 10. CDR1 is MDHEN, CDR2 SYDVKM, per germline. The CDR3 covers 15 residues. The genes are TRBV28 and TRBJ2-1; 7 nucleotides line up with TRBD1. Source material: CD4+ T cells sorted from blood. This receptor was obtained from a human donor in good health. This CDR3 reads CAGMSTGSSYNEQFF. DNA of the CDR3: TGTGCCGGGATGTCGACAGGGTCCTCCTACAATGAGCAGTTCTTC.